The present TCR beta chain was sequenced within a study of cytomegalovirus exposure and HLA in healthy donors. Broader study findings: Some segments of the V type, notably TRBV6-2 and TRBV6-3, were excluded as indistinguishable. Specificity of three CMV-associated chains for CMV antigens was verified in vitro. Overall, roughly 170 TCR beta chains were annotated as cytomegalovirus-associated. Rarity characterized most TCR sequences, yet some public TCRs appeared in many donors.

The PCR made use of 60 Vbeta and 13 Jbeta primers. This table comes from immunoSEQ multiplex PCR, and its TCRdb copy is limited to in-frame clones, with some not included. The repertoire includes over 130,000 clones, approximately 79% of them detected once, and 1.2% sits in the top ten. Germline V gene data show CDR1 as LNHNV and CDR2 as YYDKDF (reference sequence). V lost 0 bases and J 3 bases, leaving 12 bases between the germline ends. The CDR3 sequence is 16 residues long. With respect to this clone: Its antigen is as yet unknown.

Input material: PBMCs. This chain joins TRBV15 and TRBJ2-1; D possibly corresponds to TRBD1 (8 bases). This clonotype was sampled from a female donor in good health and CMV-seronegative. CDR3 DNA sequence: TGTGCCACCAGCAGAGAGGGGGGGACAGGCTACAATGAGCAGTTCTTC. This codes for CATSREGGTGYNEQFF.